This TCR beta chain was observed in a study of monozygotic twins with inflammatory bowel disease (dated by TCRdb to between 2018 and 2020). For context, the study as a whole: In total, around 30 monozygotic twin pairs made up the full study: 19 Danish pairs, all IBD-discordant, plus nine German pairs, of which four were IBD-concordant and five were IBD-discordant. Disease-associated traits were sought mainly through comparisons between IBD patients and their genetically identical healthy co-twins within discordant pairs. Each individual had, on average, about 151 000 unique TCRalpha sequences and 181 000 unique TCRbeta sequences available for analysis.

As concerns this clonotype: It lacks a known antigen.

What the study reported, not specific to this receptor: Repertoire similarity did not differ between concordant and discordant twins, which could be due to limited statistical power. IBD patients had lower TCRbeta repertoire diversity, measured by the inverse Simpson index, than their healthy co-twins. Compared with healthy twins, IBD patients had fewer clonotypes in common with other individuals, a difference most pronounced in patients showing signs of disease activity. No single strong signal or clonotype linked to IBD turned up in the results, so the idea that one exists was not supported. Background noise and inter-individual variability may have been introduced into the repertoires by the differing immunosuppressive treatments among patients. The analysis was unable to tell apart different T cell subtypes.

From the germline V gene (reference sequence), CDR1 is SEHNR and CDR2 is FQNEAQ. The CDR3, from cysteine to phenylalanine, totals 13 residues. No DNA is listed. From each donor, an approximately 2.3 ml peripheral blood sample was collected into PAXgene tubes and kept at -80 degrees C. Total RNA was isolated from whole blood with the PAXgene blood miRNA kit on an automated QIAcube, without T cell sorting. Peripheral blood from monozygotic twin pairs, either concordant or discordant for inflammatory bowel disease, underwent deep TCRalpha and TCRbeta repertoire profiling that used unique molecular barcoding. Smoking habits were recorded for all twin pairs, and individuals were classified as current, former or never smokers. Library creation used 5' RACE. For each TCR library, around 3,500 ng of total RNA was used. For each sample, cDNA was synthesized in eight separate reactions using SMARTScribe reverse transcriptase. During cDNA synthesis, unique molecular identifiers containing a 6-nucleotide sample barcode were introduced by template switching. Two nested PCRs of roughly 15 and 9 cycles amplified the TCRalpha and TCRbeta cDNA, and bead purification followed each PCR. Before amplification, the cDNA was treated with uracil DNA-glycosylase and purified using the QIAquick PCR purification kit. The second PCR added Illumina TruSeq-compatible adapters along with sample-specific barcodes. Library quality and concentration were assessed using TapeStation and Qubit, and roughly 5.5 ng of each library was pooled. Sequencing of pooled libraries was carried out on an Illumina HiSeq2500 single-index Rapid Run using 2 x 100 bp reads and custom sequencing primers. On the authors' methods: MiGEC version 1.2.6 was used for UMI-based consensus assembly to correct PCR and sequencing errors. V(D)J alignment, clonotype assembly and CDR3 extraction were performed with MiXCR version 2.1.1. Gene usage, clonotype sharing and MAIT/NKT TCR abundance were normalised by analysing the top 1000, 10 000 and 20 000 clonotypes per sample. Diversity was computed as the inverse Simpson index with the vegan R package after downsampling to 27 000 UMIs. Paired Mann-Whitney U tests were applied to discordant twin pairs, with Benjamini-Hochberg correction for multiple testing. Following TCRdb reprocessing, every CDR3 protein sequence forms one entry, and DNA is not provided. The V and J calls, along with clone size, are taken from TCRdb and not from the paper's own processing. This sample's table has entries for approximately 200,000 distinct CDR3 sequences. 1.6% of the sample is taken by the ten largest.

Sample: blood. The sequence links TRBV7-9 to TRBJ2-7. This TCR was recovered from a human donor with ulcerative colitis or Crohn's disease, or a healthy co-twin of an affected twin (not recorded which). CDR3 sequence: CASSLTSSYEQYF.